This TCR beta chain came from a study of radiotherapy plus CTLA-4 blockade in lung cancer. This table comes from immunoSEQ multiplex PCR, and its TCRdb copy is limited to in-frame clones, with some not included. The sample carries around 70,000 clones, about 80% recorded once. Germline CDR1 and CDR2: MDHEN and SYDVKM. The CDR3 covers 16 residues. Losses at the gene ends were 6 bases for V and 4 bases for J; bases not matched to a gene: 15. The origin of this receptor is a human donor with non-small cell lung cancer who had a partial response to radiotherapy plus ipilimumab. The sequences come from peripheral blood, collected from a patient treated with radiotherapy plus ipilimumab. The V gene is TRBV28, the J gene TRBJ2-7, with 7 bases lining up with TRBD2. The CDR3 sequence is CASRIGGGGGPYEQYF. CDR3 DNA sequence: TGTGCCAGCAGAATTGGGGGTGGGGGGGGTCCATACGAGCAGTACTTC.